This T cell receptor beta chain was identified in a study of OX40 agonist ivuxolimab in advanced cancers. Overall study context: The dose-escalation cohort was approximately 85% male, with a mean age of around 60 years, ranging roughly 23 to 90.

Here immunoSEQ multiplex PCR was the method, and the copy in TCRdb shows in-frame clones only, minus some. The repertoire holds 61,000 or so clones, with 75% to 90% as singletons. Findings and limits, study-wide: More expanded clones were found, on average, in CD8+ than in CD4+ T cells. Expanded peripheral T cell antigen specificity was not determined.

Worth noting for this clone: What it recognizes is unknown.

Per the germline V gene, CDR1 is LNHDA and CDR2 is SQIVND (reference sequence). This CDR3 has 15 amino acids. The V end lost 3 bases, the J end lost 0 bases, and 11 bases lay between the germline ends. Autoimmune disease history or systemic immunosuppression led to patient exclusion. This receptor was taken from an adult with an advanced solid tumor such as melanoma, head and neck, liver or kidney cancer. The sequenced sample was CD4+ or CD8+ T cells sorted from blood, obtained in a trial of the OX40 agonist ivuxolimab. This chain connects TRBV19 to TRBJ1-1; possibly TRBD1 for D (6 bases). The CDR3 sequence: CASSMRAGVNTEAFF. The CDR3 DNA follows: TGTGCCAGTAGTATGAGGGCAGGGGTGAACACTGAAGCTTTCTTT.